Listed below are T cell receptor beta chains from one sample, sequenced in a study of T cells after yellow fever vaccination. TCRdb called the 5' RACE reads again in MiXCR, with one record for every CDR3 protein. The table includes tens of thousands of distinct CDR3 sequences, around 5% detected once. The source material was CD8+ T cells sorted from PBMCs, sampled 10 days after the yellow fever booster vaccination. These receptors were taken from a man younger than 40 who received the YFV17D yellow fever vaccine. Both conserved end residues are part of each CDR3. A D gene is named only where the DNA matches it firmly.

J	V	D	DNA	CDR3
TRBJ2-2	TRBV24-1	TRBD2	TGTGCCACCTTTTATCCGGGTCCGGGACTAGCGGGAGGGCCAAGTGTCATCGGGGAGCTGTTTTTT	CATFYPGPGLAGGPSVIGELFF